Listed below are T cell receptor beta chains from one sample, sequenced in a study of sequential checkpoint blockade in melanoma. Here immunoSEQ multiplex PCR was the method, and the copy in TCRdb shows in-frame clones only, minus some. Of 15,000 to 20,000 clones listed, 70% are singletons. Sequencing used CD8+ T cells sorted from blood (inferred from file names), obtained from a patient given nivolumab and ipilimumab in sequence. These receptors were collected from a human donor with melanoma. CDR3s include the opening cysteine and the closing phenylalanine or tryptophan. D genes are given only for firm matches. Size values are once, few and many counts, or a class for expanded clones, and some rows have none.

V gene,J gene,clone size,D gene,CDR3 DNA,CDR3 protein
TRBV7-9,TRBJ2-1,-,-,TGTGCCAGCAGCATGGAGGACAATGAGCAGTTCTTC,CASSMEDNEQFF
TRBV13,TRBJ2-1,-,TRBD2,TGTGCCAGCAGCGGCGATAGCGGGAGGCCAGACTACAATGAGCAGTTCTTC,CASSGDSGRPDYNEQFF
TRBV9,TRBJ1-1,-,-,TGTGCCAGCAGCCCGACAGCGAACACTGAAGCTTTCTTT,CASSPTANTEAFF
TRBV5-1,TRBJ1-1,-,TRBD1,TGCGCCAGCAGCGGAGGACAGGGGGGAGGCGAAGCTTTCTTT,CASSGGQGGGEAFF
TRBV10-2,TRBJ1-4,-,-,TGCGCCAGCAGGGGAGGTGAAAAACTGTTTTTT,CASRGGEKLFF
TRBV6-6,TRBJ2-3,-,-,TGTGCCAGCAGTTACCGGCAGGTCACAGATACGCAGTATTTT,CASSYRQVTDTQYF
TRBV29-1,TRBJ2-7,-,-,TGCAGCGTTGCGGCTAGCAGTTACGAGCAGTACTTC,CSVAASSYEQYF
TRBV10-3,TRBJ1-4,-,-,TGTGCCATCAGTGAGACTCTAAGGCAGGTTAATGAAAAACTGTTTTTT,CAISETLRQVNEKLFF
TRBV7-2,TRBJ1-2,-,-,TGTGCCAGCAGCTCCCAGAGACAACCAGCTAACTATGGCTACACCTTC,CASSSQRQPANYGYTF
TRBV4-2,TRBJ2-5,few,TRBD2,TGTGCCAGCAGCCGTGGGACTAGCGGGGGGGCCGAGGGGAAAACCCAGTACTTC,CASSRGTSGGAEGKTQYF
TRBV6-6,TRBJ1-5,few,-,TGTGCCAGCGCCCCAGGGAATCAGCCCCAGCATTTT,CASAPGNQPQHF
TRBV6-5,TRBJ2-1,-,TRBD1,TGTGCCAGCAGTTACGACAGGGGAGGATACAATGAGCAGTTCTTC,CASSYDRGGYNEQFF
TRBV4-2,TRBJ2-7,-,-,TGTGCCAGCAGCCAAGATATCTCCTACGAGCAGTACTTC,CASSQDISYEQYF
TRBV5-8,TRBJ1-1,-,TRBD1,TGTGCCAGCAGCCTGACGACAGGGGGCGCGGACACTGAAGCTTTCTTT,CASSLTTGGADTEAFF
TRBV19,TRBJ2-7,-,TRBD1,TGTGCCAGTACTGGACAGGCCCCCAAAGACGAGCAGTACTTC,CASTGQAPKDEQYF
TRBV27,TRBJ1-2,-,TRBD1,TGTGCCAGCAGTGGATCCGGGACAGTCCCTCTTTTTGGCTACACCTTC,CASSGSGTVPLFGYTF
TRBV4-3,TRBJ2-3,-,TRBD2,TGCGCCAGCAGCCAAGATTTGGAGCGGGGGGGCACAGATACGCAGTATTTT,CASSQDLERGGTDTQYF
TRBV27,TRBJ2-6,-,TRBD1,TGTGCCAGCAGTTTATCATTCGGCAGGGGGTACGGGGCCAACGTCCTGACTTTC,CASSLSFGRGYGANVLTF
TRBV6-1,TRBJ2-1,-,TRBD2,TGTGCCAGCAGTGAAAACCCTACGGCGGGGGGGCCCGGCAATGAGCAGTTCTTC,CASSENPTAGGPGNEQFF
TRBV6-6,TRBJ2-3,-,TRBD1,TGTGCCAGCAGTTCGACAGGGGCCCGCACAGATACGCAGTATTTT,CASSSTGARTDTQYF
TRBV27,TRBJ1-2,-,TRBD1,TGTGCCAGCAGCCGGGCTACAGGGGCCTATGGCTACACCTTC,CASSRATGAYGYTF
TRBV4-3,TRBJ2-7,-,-,TGCGCCAGCAGCCAAGTGGACACGCCGGGCTACGAGCAGTACTTC,CASSQVDTPGYEQYF
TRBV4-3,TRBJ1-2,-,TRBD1,TGCGCCAGCAGCCAAATGGACAGGGATGGCTACACCTTC,CASSQMDRDGYTF
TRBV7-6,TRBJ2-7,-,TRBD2,TGTGCCAGCAGCTTAGAGGGCGGGACTAGGTCTATCTACGAGCAGTACTTC,CASSLEGGTRSIYEQYF
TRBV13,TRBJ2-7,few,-,TGTGCCAGCAGCTTAGGACAGGGTACCTACGAGCAGTACTTC,CASSLGQGTYEQYF
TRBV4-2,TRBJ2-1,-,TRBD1,TGTGCCAGCAGCCCTCCCCAAGGGGACAGCCAGCAGTTCTTC,CASSPPQGDSQQFF
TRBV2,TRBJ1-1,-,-,TGTGCCACCGGGGACTTGGTGTTCACTGAAGCTTTCTTT,CATGDLVFTEAFF
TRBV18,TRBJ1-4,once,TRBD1,TGTGCCAGCACTCCAGGGGGCGGATCGGAAAAACTGTTTTTT,CASTPGGGSEKLFF
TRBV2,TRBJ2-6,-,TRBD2,TGTGCCAGCAGTGCGCATGCTACTAGCGAGGCAGGGGCCAACGTCCTGACTTTC,CASSAHATSEAGANVLTF
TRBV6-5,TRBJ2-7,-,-,TGTGCCAGCAGTTACTCTATAGGGGACATGGGCTACGAGCAGTACTTC,CASSYSIGDMGYEQYF
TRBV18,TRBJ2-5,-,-,TGTGCCAGCTCACCACTAGACCAAGAGACCCAGTACTTC,CASSPLDQETQYF
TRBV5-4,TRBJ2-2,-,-,TGTGCCAGCAGTTCTGGGACTCAGAACACCGGGGAGCTGTTTTTT,CASSSGTQNTGELFF
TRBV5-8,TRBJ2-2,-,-,TGTGCCAGCAGCTTGCGGGGATTCGGGGAGCTGTTTTTT,CASSLRGFGELFF
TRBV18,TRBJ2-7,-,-,TGTGCCAGCGCAGCTGGGGGGGCGCTTAGGACCTACGAGCAGTACTTC,CASAAGGALRTYEQYF
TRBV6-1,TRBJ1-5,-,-,TGTGCCAGCAGACCCGGACTCCCGAGCAATCAGCCCCAGCATTTT,CASRPGLPSNQPQHF
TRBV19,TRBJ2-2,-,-,TGTGCCAGCTCCCCGGCCTCAGGGATGGGCACCGGGGAGCTGTTTTTT,CASSPASGMGTGELFF
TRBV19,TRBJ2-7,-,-,TGTGCCAGTAGTTCCGGGGGAGGAACCTACGAGCAGTACTTC,CASSSGGGTYEQYF
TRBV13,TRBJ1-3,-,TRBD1,TGTGCCAGCAGCTCCTGGACAGGGGAAGCCGGAAACACCATATATTTT,CASSSWTGEAGNTIYF
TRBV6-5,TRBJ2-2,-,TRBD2,TGTGCCAGCAGTTACTCGGGCAGGGAGGGAACCGGGGAGCTGTTTTTT,CASSYSGREGTGELFF
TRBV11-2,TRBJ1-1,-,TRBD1,TGTGCCAGCACCCCGGGGACAGGGTCGACTTTCTTT,CASTPGTGSTFF
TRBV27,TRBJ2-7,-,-,TGTGCCAGCAGTTTTACAGGGCGGTACGAGCAGTACTTC,CASSFTGRYEQYF
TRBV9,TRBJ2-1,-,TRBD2,TGTGCCAGCAGCGTAGCAGCGGGGGGTTCCTACAATGAGCAGTTCTTC,CASSVAAGGSYNEQFF